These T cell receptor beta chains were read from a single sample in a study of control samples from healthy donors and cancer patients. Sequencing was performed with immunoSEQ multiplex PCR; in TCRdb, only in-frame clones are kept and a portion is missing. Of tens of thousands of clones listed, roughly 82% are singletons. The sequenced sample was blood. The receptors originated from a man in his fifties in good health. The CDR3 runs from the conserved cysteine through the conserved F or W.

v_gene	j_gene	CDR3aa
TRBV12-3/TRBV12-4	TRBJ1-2	CASSFTEGYTF
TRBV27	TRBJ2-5	CASKEIGGEQETQYF
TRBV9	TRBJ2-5	CASSAGTGGVETQYF
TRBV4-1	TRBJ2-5	CASSQEGRIPYF
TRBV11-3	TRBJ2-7	CASSLHRGTYEQYF
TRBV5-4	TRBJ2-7	CASRAGGPQYF
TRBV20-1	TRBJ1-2	CSARTAWGYTF
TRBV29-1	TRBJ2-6	CSVEDIRSGANVLTF
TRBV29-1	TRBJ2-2	CSAVKQGGRGGELFF
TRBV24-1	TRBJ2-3	CATSAPTRAFTDTQYF
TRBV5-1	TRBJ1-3	CASSDTDRGHTIYF
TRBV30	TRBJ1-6	CAWIEGRGSSPLHF
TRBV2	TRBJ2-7	CASSGEAGGPYEQYF
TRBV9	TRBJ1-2	CASSVQGSNYGYTF
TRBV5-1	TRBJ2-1	CASSDRGLRDNEQFF
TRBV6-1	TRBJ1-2	CASSDEARGTNYGYTF
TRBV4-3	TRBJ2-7	CASSQDTGSGEQYF
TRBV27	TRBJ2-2	CASSAWRTNTGELFF
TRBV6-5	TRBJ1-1	CASSYSRNTEAFF
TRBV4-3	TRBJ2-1	CASSQGGSNNEQFF
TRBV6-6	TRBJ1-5	CASSRSSVYSNQPQHF
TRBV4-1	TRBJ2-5	CASSQERNRGLETQYF
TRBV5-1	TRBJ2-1	CASTWGTGGSEQFF
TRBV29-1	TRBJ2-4	CSVGGQGVTKNIQYF
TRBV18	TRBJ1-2	CASSPSDTRGYTF
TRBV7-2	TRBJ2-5	CASSPLSLAGSIGETQYF
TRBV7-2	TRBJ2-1	CASSLVSREQFF
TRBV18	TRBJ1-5	CASSPGGLGNQPQHF
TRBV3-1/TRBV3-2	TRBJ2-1	CASSHVGTVQNEQFF
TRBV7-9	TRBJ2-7	CASSPPSAGTATYEQYF
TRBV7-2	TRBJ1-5	CASSEGGYQPQHF
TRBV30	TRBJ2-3	CAWSPSLASTDTQYF
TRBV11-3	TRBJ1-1	CASSLSPNTEAFF
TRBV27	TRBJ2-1	CASTQLGRTYNEQFF
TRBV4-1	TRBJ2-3	CASSPRQGLGTDTQYF
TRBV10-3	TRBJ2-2	CAISGGHTGELFF
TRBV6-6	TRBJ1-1	CASIRGMNTEAFF
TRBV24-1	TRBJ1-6	CATWEDGLESSYNSPLHF
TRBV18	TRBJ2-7	CASSPPGWQEDSYEQYF
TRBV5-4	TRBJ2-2	CASSTGLAGGTGELFF
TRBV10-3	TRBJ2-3	CATKGSGSSTDTQYF
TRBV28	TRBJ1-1	CASSQGHNTEAFF
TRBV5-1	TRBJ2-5	CASRRETATPRKTQYF
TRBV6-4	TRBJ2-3	CASSDRWTSASDTQYF
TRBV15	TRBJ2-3	CATSRTSGSTDTQYF
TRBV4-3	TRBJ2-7	CASSHQVATSGSYEQYF
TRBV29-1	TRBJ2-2	CSVAPGDLGTGELFF
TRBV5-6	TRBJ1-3	CASSFLGSSGNTIYF
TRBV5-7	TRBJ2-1	CASSLRDRGYEQFF
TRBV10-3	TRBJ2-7	CAISERGSSYEQYF
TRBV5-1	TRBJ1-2	CASSLERPGDGYTF